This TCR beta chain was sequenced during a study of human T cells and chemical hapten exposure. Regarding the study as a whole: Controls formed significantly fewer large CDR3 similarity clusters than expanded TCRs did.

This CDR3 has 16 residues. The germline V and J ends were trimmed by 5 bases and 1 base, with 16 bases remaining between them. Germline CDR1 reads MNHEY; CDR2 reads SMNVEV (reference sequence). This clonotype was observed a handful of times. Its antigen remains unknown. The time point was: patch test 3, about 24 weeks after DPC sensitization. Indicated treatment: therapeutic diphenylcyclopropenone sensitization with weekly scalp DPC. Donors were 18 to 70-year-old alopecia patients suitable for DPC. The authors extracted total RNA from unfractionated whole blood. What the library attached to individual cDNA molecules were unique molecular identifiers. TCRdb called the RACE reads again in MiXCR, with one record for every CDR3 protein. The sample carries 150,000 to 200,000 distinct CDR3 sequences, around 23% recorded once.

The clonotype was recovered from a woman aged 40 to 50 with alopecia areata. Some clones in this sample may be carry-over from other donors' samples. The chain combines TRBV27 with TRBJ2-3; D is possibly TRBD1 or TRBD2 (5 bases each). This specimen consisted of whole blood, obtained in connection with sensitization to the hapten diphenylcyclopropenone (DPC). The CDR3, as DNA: TGTGCCAGCAGTCTTTTTGGGGGAACGCGCACAGATACGCAGTATTTT. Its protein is CASSLFGGTRTDTQYF.